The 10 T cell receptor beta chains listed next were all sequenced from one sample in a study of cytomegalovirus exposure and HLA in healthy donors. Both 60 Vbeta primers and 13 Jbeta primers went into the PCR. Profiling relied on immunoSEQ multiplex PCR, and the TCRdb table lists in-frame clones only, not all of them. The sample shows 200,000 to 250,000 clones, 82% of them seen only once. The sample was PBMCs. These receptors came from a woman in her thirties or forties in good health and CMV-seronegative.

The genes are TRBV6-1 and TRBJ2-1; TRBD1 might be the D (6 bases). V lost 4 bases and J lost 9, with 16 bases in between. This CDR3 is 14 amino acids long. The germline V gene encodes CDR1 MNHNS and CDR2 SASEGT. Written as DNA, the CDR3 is TGTGCCAGCAGTGGATCCACAGGGTCCATTGAGCAGTTCTTC. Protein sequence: CASSGSTGSIEQFF.

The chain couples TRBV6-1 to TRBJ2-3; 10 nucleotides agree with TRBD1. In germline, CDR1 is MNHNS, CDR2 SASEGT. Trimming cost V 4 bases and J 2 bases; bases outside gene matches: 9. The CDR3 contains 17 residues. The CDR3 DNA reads TGTGCCAGCAGTGGCCGACAGGGGGCCGCTAACACAGATACGCAGTATTTT. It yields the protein CASSGRQGAANTDTQYF.

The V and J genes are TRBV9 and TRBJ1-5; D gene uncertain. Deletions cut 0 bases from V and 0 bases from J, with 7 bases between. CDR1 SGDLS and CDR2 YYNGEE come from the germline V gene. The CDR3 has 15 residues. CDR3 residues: CASSVEADSNQPQHF. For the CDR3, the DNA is TGTGCCAGCAGCGTAGAGGCGGATAGCAATCAGCCCCAGCATTTT.

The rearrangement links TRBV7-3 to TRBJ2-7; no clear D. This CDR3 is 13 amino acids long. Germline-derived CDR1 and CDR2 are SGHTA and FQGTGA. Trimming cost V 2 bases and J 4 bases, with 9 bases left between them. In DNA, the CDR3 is TGTGCCAGCAGCTTAGGTGCGACATACGAGCAGTACTTC. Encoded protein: CASSLGATYEQYF.

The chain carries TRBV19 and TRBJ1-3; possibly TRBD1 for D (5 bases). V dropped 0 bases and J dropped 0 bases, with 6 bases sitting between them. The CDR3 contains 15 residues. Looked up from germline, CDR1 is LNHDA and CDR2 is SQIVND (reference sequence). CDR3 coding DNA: TGTGCCAGTAGTATAGAGGGGCACTCTGGAAACACCATATATTTT. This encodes CASSIEGHSGNTIYF.

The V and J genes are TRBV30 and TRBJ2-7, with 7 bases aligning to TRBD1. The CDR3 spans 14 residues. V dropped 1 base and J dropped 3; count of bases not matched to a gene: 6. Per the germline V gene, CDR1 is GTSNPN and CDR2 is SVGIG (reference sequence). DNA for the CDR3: TGTGCCTGGAGTGCCCAGCGACAGGGCTACGAGCAGTACTTC. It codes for CAWSAQRQGYEQYF. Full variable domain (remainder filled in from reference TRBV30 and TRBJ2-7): SQTIHQWPATLVQPVGSPLSLECTVEGTSNPNLYWYRQAAGRGLQLLFYSVGIGQISSEVPQNLSASRPQDRQFILSSKKLLLSDSGFYLCAWSAQRQGYEQYFGPGTRLTVT.

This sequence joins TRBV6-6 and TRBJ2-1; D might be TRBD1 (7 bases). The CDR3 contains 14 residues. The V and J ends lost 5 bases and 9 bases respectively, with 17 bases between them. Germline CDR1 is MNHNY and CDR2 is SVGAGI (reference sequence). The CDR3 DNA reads TGTGCCAGCAGTCGGGGACTGACAGGGTTTGAGCAGTTCTTC. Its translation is CASSRGLTGFEQFF.

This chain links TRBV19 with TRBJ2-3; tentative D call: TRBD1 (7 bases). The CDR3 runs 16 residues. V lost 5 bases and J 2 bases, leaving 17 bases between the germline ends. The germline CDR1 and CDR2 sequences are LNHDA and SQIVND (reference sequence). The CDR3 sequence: CASSPRGGGVTDTQYF. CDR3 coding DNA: TGTGCCAGTAGTCCCCGCGGAGGGGGCGTCACAGATACGCAGTATTTT.

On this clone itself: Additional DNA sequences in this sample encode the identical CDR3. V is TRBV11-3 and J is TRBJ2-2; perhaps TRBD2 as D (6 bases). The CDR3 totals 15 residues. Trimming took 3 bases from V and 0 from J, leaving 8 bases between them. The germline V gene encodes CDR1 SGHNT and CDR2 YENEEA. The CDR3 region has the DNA TGTGCCAGCAGCTTTAGCGGAGCGAACACCGGGGAGCTGTTTTTT. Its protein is CASSFSGANTGELFF.

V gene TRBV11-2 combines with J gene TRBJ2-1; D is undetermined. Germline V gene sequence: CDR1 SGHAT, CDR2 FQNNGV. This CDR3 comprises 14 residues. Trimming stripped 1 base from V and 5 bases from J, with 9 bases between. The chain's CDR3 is CASSLAVRNNEQFF. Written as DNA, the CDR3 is TGTGCCAGCAGCTTAGCGGTACGAAACAATGAGCAGTTCTTC.